The 23 T cell receptor beta chains below all came from one sample that was sequenced in a study of read filtering for tumor transcriptome and immune sequencing. This library used roughly 400 ng RNA and molecular barcoded adaptors spanning alpha/delta and beta/gamma chains. MiXCR was run by TCRdb on the reads, yielding one entry per CDR3 protein. The table lists tens of thousands of distinct CDR3 sequences, roughly 19% of them singletons, with 11% in the top ten. What was sequenced was a population of CD138-negative cells sorted from bone marrow. The receptors here all came from a donor aged 40 or over with multiple myeloma.

This clonotype occurred many times. V is TRBV5-1 and J is TRBJ2-5; the D is unclear. The V end was cut by 0 bases, the J end by 2 bases, with 14 bases between. This CDR3 contains 16 residues. Germline CDR1 and CDR2: SGHRS and YFSETQ. CDR3 in DNA: TGCGCCAGCAGCTTGGAGGGCAGGTCCCGGCAAGAGACCCAGTACTTC. It is translated as CASSLEGRSRQETQYF.

The genes are TRBV19 and TRBJ2-3, with D unresolved. Between the trimmed V and J ends, which lost 1 base and 0 bases, there was a span of 8 bases. The V gene's germline CDR1 is LNHDA and CDR2 SQIVND (reference sequence). This CDR3 is built from 15 residues. CDR3 residues: CASSIADWSTDTQYF. CDR3 coding DNA: TGTGCCAGTAGTATAGCCGACTGGAGCACAGATACGCAGTATTTT.

This clonotype has more than one count but fewer than ten. The chain employs TRBV18 and TRBJ1-2; D possibly corresponds to TRBD1 (6 bases). V shed 6 bases and J shed 0 bases, with 14 bases lying between them. CDR1 is KGHSH, CDR2 LQKENI, per germline. The CDR3 runs 15 residues. DNA of the CDR3: TGTGCCAGCTCCCTGGGGGCCTCCGCTAACTATGGCTACACCTTC. Translating it yields CASSLGASANYGYTF.

This clonotype was seen ten or more times. This chain joins TRBV19 and TRBJ2-4; 7 bases are a match to TRBD1. CDR1 and CDR2 from the germline V gene are LNHDA and SQIVND (reference sequence). V lost 7 bases and J lost 10; bases outside the gene matches: 10. The CDR3 extends over 13 amino acids. Written as DNA, the CDR3 is TGTGCCAGTACCCCTGTAGGGGGCCCGATTCAGTACTTC. It specifies CASTPVGGPIQYF.

This clonotype is a singleton in its sample. A much larger clone differs from this one at a single base, so this may be a read error. The chain is built from TRBV5-1 and TRBJ1-5; TRBD1 matches 7 bases. Germline CDR1 is SGHRS and CDR2 is YFSETQ. Unmatched junction bases numbered 7, after V lost 0 bases and J lost 7 bases. The CDR3 covers 15 residues. The CDR3 is CASSLEGATGQPQHF. For the CDR3, the DNA is TGCGCCAGCAGCTTGGAGGGGGCGACGGGGCAGCCCCAGCATTTT.

Comments on this clonotype: A much larger clonotype is one base distant, so this may be a read error. The rearrangement uses TRBV14 and TRBJ2-3; weak D call: TRBD1 (6 bases). Germline lookup yields CDR1 SGHDN and CDR2 FVKESK. This CDR3 has 13 residues. This CDR3 is CAGSHPRGDTQYF. The CDR3 DNA sequence: TGTGCCGGCAGCCACCCCAGGGGAGATACGCAGTATTTT.

This clonotype has ten or more counts. This chain links TRBV5-1 with TRBJ2-1; the match to TRBD2 covers 10 bases. This CDR3 is 15 amino acids long. In germline, CDR1 is SGHRS, CDR2 YFSETQ. V lost 1 base and J lost 5; bases outside the gene matches: 3. CDR3 sequence reads: CASSLQAGGHNEQFF. The DNA of the CDR3 is TGCGCCAGCAGCTTGCAAGCGGGAGGGCACAATGAGCAGTTCTTC.

The chain couples TRBV20-1 to TRBJ2-3; the match to TRBD1 covers 7 bases. CDR3 length: 15 amino acids. The V segment lost 2 bases and the J segment 6 bases; nucleotides outside the gene matches: 11. Looked up from germline, CDR1 is DFQATT and CDR2 is SNEGSKA (reference sequence). CDR3 sequence reads: CSARSRQGRRDTQYF. CDR3 nucleotide sequence: TGCAGTGCTAGATCCCGACAGGGAAGACGGGATACGCAGTATTTT.

As for this clonotype: One junction end does not reproduce the germline sequence, and a read error may be involved. The genes are TRBV7-9 and TRBJ2-1; unclear D gene. From germline, CDR1 is SEHNR and CDR2 FQNEAQ (reference sequence). This CDR3 is built from 15 residues. CDR3 amino acids: CASSPPEKPYNEQFF. DNA for the CDR3: TGTGCTAGCAGCCCCCCAGAGAAGCCGTACAATGAGCAGTTCTTC.

This clonotype was detected ten times or more. The chain is built from TRBV7-3 and TRBJ2-5; 7 nucleotides match TRBD1. Trimming took 1 base from V and 3 from J; bases not matched to a gene: 5. The germline V gene has CDR1 SGHTA and CDR2 FQGTGA. The CDR3 is made up of 15 amino acids. This chain's CDR3 is CASSLMSGQKETQYF. In DNA form, the CDR3 reads TGTGCCAGCAGCTTAATGTCGGGACAGAAAGAGACCCAGTACTTC.

CDR3 protein: CASSYGSGEAFF. The CDR3 nucleotides read TGTGCCAGCAGTTACGGTTCTGGTGAAGCTTTCTTT. This chain links TRBV6-5 with TRBJ1-1; D gene unclear. This CDR3 region has 12 residues. Germline V gene sequence: CDR1 MNHEY, CDR2 SVGAGI. Between the trimmed V and J ends, which lost 2 bases and 7 bases, there was a span of 8 bases.

This clonotype was recorded at least ten times. The chain combines TRBV7-3 with TRBJ1-1; TRBD1 is a possible D gene (5 bases). Trimming took off 5 bases at V and 1 base at J, with 8 bases between the two ends. This CDR3 comprises 13 residues. Germline loops: CDR1 SGHTA, CDR2 FQGTGA. CDR3: CASSRGSNTEAFF. DNA for the CDR3: TGTGCCAGCAGCAGGGGTTCGAACACTGAAGCTTTCTTT. Looking up the rest from reference TRBV7-3 and TRBJ1-1 gives the full variable domain: GAGVSQTPSNKVTEKGKYVELRCDPISGHTALYWYRQSLGQGPEFLIYFQGTGAADDSGLPNDRFFAVRPEGSVSTLKIQRTERGDSAVYLCASSRGSNTEAFFGQGTRLTVV.

This clonotype was counted only a few times. This sequence joins TRBV29-1 and TRBJ2-3, with D perhaps matching TRBD2 (5 bases). The CDR3 is 13 amino acids. Germline V gives CDR1 SQVTM, CDR2 ANQGSEA. The V end lost 6 bases, the J end lost 6 bases, and 16 bases lay between the germline ends. In DNA, the CDR3 is TGCAGCGTGGGGAGACTCCAGGCGGATACGCAGTATTTT. Residues: CSVGRLQADTQYF.

This clonotype was picked up many times. This chain uses TRBV3-1 with TRBJ1-1; tentative D call: TRBD1 (5 bases). Germline V gives CDR1 LGHDT, CDR2 YNNKEL (reference sequence). The CDR3 runs 16 residues. Trimming took off 4 bases at V and 0 bases at J, with 15 bases between the two ends. CDR3 amino acids: CASSRPGTDLNTEAFF. CDR3 DNA: TGTGCCAGCAGCCGACCGGGGACCGACCTGAACACTGAAGCTTTCTTT.

On this clonotype: Since no conserved phenylalanine or tryptophan closes the CDR3, a read error is the likely cause. The V gene is TRBV14, the J gene TRBJ1-2; tentative D call: TRBD1 (5 bases). This CDR3 comprises 16 residues. Germline V gene sequence: CDR1 SGHDN, CDR2 FVKESK. Trimming took 0 bases from V and 4 from J, leaving 15 bases between them. The CDR3 region is CASSQEGARRAYGYTI. The CDR3 nucleotides are TGTGCCAGCAGCCAAGAAGGGGCCCGGAGGGCCTATGGCTACACCATC.

The table lists this clonotype with many counts. This chain connects TRBV29-1 to TRBJ1-2; the match to TRBD1 covers 8 bases. The germline gives CDR1 SQVTM, CDR2 ANQGSEA. The CDR3 is 15 residues long. V lost 4 bases, J lost 1 base, and 8 bases stayed unmatched. DNA of the CDR3: TGCAGCGTTGTGGGGACAGGCACCTTTAACTATGGCTACACCTTC. Amino acid sequence: CSVVGTGTFNYGYTF.

This clonotype was observed many times. The gene calls are TRBV5-1 and TRBJ2-2, with D uncertain. Between the trimmed V and J ends, which lost 0 bases and 6 bases, there was a span of 3 bases. This CDR3 comprises 12 residues. CDR1 SGHRS and CDR2 YFSETQ come from the germline V gene. CDR3 amino acids: CASSLGSGELFF. The CDR3 coding sequence is TGCGCCAGCAGCTTGGGTTCCGGGGAGCTGTTTTTT.

In this sample, this clonotype turned up many times. The chain has TRBV7-9 and TRBJ2-1, with 13 bases aligning to TRBD2. Germline values: CDR1 SEHNR, CDR2 FQNEAQ (reference sequence). The CDR3 runs to 19 residues. With V trimmed by 5 bases and J by 0 bases, 10 bases remained unmatched. The CDR3: CASSPPGLAGSISYNEQFF. In nucleotides, the CDR3 is TGTGCCAGCAGCCCACCGGGACTAGCGGGATCTATCTCCTACAATGAGCAGTTCTTC. Full variable domain (remainder filled in from reference TRBV7-9 and TRBJ2-1): DTGVSQNPRHKITKRGQNVTFRCDPISEHNRLYWYRQTLGQGPEFLTYFQNEAQLEKSRLLSDRFSAERPKGSFSTLEIQRTEQGDSAMYLCASSPPGLAGSISYNEQFFGPGTRLTVL.

This rearrangement joins TRBV20-1 to TRBJ2-7; TRBD2 matches 11 bases. V shed 4 bases, J shed 2 bases, and the junction held 4 bases outside the gene matches. CDR1 and CDR2 from the germline V gene are DFQATT and SNEGSKA (reference sequence). There are 14 residues in the CDR3. The CDR3 spells CSATRLAGTYEQYF. The CDR3 bases are TGCAGTGCTACTAGACTAGCGGGGACCTACGAGCAGTACTTC.

The table lists this clonotype with many counts. This chain joins TRBV6-5 and TRBJ1-1; perhaps TRBD1 as D (6 bases). Trimming removed 0 bases at V and 1 base at J, with 12 bases between. This CDR3 has 16 residues. In germline, CDR1 is MNHEY, CDR2 SVGAGI. The CDR3, as DNA: TGTGCCAGCAGTTACTCGGGGGGCGGGCCGAACACTGAAGCTTTCTTT. Its protein product is CASSYSGGGPNTEAFF.

This clonotype was seen only a few times. This clone may be a read error of a much larger clone one base away. The chain uses TRBV20-1 and TRBJ2-7; 11 bases align to TRBD2. There are 14 residues in the CDR3. The V and J ends lost 5 bases and 3 bases, in that order; junction bases with no gene match: 6. Germline CDR1 reads DFQATT; CDR2 reads SNEGSKA (reference sequence). The CDR3 protein is CSAPSGLAVYEQYF. The CDR3 nucleotides are TGCAGTGCTCCGTCGGGACTAGCGGTCTACGAGCAGTACTTC.

This clonotype was seen at least ten times. The chain uses TRBV28 and TRBJ2-3; no clear D gene. V gave up 2 bases and J gave up 1 base, with 4 bases separating them. The germline V gene encodes CDR1 MDHEN and CDR2 SYDVKM. This CDR3 region has 13 residues. DNA of the CDR3: TGTGCCAGCAGTTTACCAGGCACAGATACGCAGTATTTT. Amino acid sequence: CASSLPGTDTQYF.

This clonotype is deemed medium-sized. The chain links TRBV5-1 to TRBJ2-1, with 7 nucleotides matching TRBD2. The CDR3 extends over 12 amino acids. V lost 5 bases and J lost 5; bases outside the gene matches: 1. The germline CDR1 and CDR2 sequences are SGHRS and YFSETQ. The CDR3 protein is CASRLANNEQFF. The CDR3 nucleotides are TGCGCCAGCAGACTAGCGAACAATGAGCAGTTCTTC.